This entry is about one T cell receptor beta chain. Its antigen is unidentified. The entry originates in a study of T cell responses to AZD1222 COVID-19 vaccine. Study-wide context: Second-dose groups at about 4 or about 12 weeks were pooled.

Study-level points and caveats: Unmutated variant regions reportedly attract nearly half of all spike-specific TCRs. Clonal diversity was possibly underestimated; the donors were predominantly white British and more often female.

Clones were read by immunoSEQ multiplex PCR, and TCRdb kept only the in-frame ones, dropping some. Altogether roughly 140,000 clones are present, about 90% being singletons, with the ten largest covering 4% to 6%. This CDR3 comprises 11 residues. The germline gives CDR1 SGHAT, CDR2 FQNNGV. V was shortened by 2 bases and J by 6 bases, with 4 bases between the two germline ends. The source of this sequence is an adult in good health. The chain uses TRBV11-2 and TRBJ1-1; D not certain. Sample: peripheral blood, taken on day 0 of AZD1222 vaccination. DNA for the CDR3: TGTGCCAGCAGCTTACGGGCTGAAGCTTTCTTT. Amino acid sequence: CASSLRAEAFF. The whole variable domain, filled in from reference TRBV11-2 and TRBJ1-1, reads EAGVAQSPRYKIIEKRQSVAFWCNPISGHATLYWYQQILGQGPKLLIQFQNNGVVDDSQLPKDRFSAERLKGVDSTLKIQPAKLEDSAVYLCASSLRAEAFFGQGTRLTVV.